What follows are 23 T cell receptor beta chains derived from one specimen sequenced in a study of T-cell reconstitution after alpha-beta-depleted transplantation in children. Unique molecular identifiers were incorporated during preparation of the TCRbeta library. MiXCR was run by TCRdb on the PCR reads, yielding one entry per CDR3 protein. The repertoire includes about 610,000 distinct CDR3 sequences, roughly a tenth of them detected once, and 3.5% to 5% sits in the top ten. This specimen was PBMCs from the stem cell graft donor, taken from the stem cell graft. The receptors here all came from a human donor who donated a stem cell graft to a child with acute myeloid leukemia.

J is TRBJ2-7 and V is TRBV28; the D gene is possibly TRBD2 (7 bases). The ends were cut back, 5 bases at V and 9 bases at J, with 23 bases in the middle. Germline V gives CDR1 MDHEN, CDR2 SYDVKM. The CDR3 has 15 amino acids. This chain's CDR3 is CASSPWGGRLIGQYF. For the CDR3, the DNA is TGTGCCAGCAGTCCCTGGGGGGGCCGCCTTATAGGGCAGTACTTC.

This clonotype was seen more than once but under ten times. The chain combines TRBV20-1 with TRBJ2-5; TRBD1 agrees at 7 bases. V shed 6 bases and J 5 bases; nucleotides not matched to a gene: 9. Germline values: CDR1 DFQATT, CDR2 SNEGSKA (reference sequence). The CDR3 totals 13 residues. The CDR3 is CSARKGAVETQYF. DNA for the CDR3: TGCAGTGCCAGGAAGGGGGCGGTGGAGACCCAGTACTTC.

There are a few counts of this clonotype. The gene calls are TRBV30 and TRBJ1-5; 8 bases align to TRBD1. CDR3 length: 14 residues. Per the germline V gene, CDR1 is GTSNPN and CDR2 is SVGIG (reference sequence). Trimming cost V 3 bases and J 0 bases; bases outside gene matches: 1. CDR3: CAWRTGASNQPQHF. The CDR3, as DNA: TGTGCCTGGAGGACAGGGGCTAGCAATCAGCCCCAGCATTTT.

This clonotype has a handful of counts. The chain is built from TRBV2 and TRBJ2-3; TRBD2 matches at 15 bases. Per germline, CDR1 SNHLY and CDR2 FYNNEI. V lost 6 bases, J lost 5 bases, and 12 bases stayed unmatched. The CDR3 is 18 amino acids. The CDR3 spells CASSSVGLGLAGGDTQYF. In DNA, the CDR3 is TGTGCCAGCAGCTCCGTGGGGCTGGGACTAGCGGGAGGAGATACGCAGTATTTT.

DNA for the CDR3: TGTGCCAGCAGTGGGGCCGGACTAGGGGGAAACATTCAGTACTTC. Its protein is CASSGAGLGGNIQYF. V gene TRBV25-1 combines with J gene TRBJ2-4; possible D gene TRBD2, 7 bases. In germline, CDR1 is MGHDK, CDR2 SYGVNS. The CDR3 is made up of 15 amino acids. V gave up 4 bases and J gave up 6 bases, with 16 bases separating them.

This clonotype was detected ten times or more. This chain connects TRBV12-3 or TRBV12-4 to TRBJ2-4, with D unclear. V dropped 3 bases and J dropped 0 bases, with 12 bases sitting between them. CDR3 length: 16 residues. In DNA form, the CDR3 reads TGTGCCAGCAGTTTCATGGCTGCCCTAGCCAAAAACATTCAGTACTTC. It translates to CASSFMAALAKNIQYF.

In its sample, this clonotype was seen many times. This chain joins TRBV24-1 and TRBJ2-3; D possibly corresponds to TRBD2 (5 bases). The V and J ends lost 3 bases and 0 bases respectively, with 9 bases between them. Germline V gene data show CDR1 as KGHDR and CDR2 as SFDVKD. The CDR3 is 15 amino acids. The CDR3 region is CATSDETSSTDTQYF. DNA for the CDR3: TGTGCCACCAGTGATGAAACTAGTAGCACAGATACGCAGTATTTT.

This clonotype was recorded many times. J is TRBJ2-5 and V is TRBV4-3; TRBD1 is a possible D gene (5 bases). The CDR3 extends over 15 amino acids. The germline CDR1 and CDR2 sequences are LGHNA and YSLEER. Trimming cost V 0 bases and J 3 bases, with 11 bases left between them. The chain's CDR3 is CASSQDWGTEETQYF. The CDR3 DNA reads TGCGCCAGCAGCCAAGATTGGGGCACAGAAGAGACCCAGTACTTC.

This clonotype was observed a handful of times. This chain links TRBV19 with TRBJ2-6, with 11 bases that match TRBD1. Unmatched junction bases numbered 5, after V lost 4 bases and J lost 0 bases. Germline CDR1 is LNHDA and CDR2 is SQIVND (reference sequence). The CDR3 runs to 18 residues. The CDR3 protein is CASSTTGTGGSGANVLTF. The DNA for the CDR3 is TGTGCCAGTAGTACAACCGGGACAGGGGGCTCTGGGGCCAACGTCCTGACTTTC. Using reference TRBV19 and TRBJ2-6 for the parts outside the CDR3, the full variable domain is DGGITQSPKYLFRKEGQNVTLSCEQNLNHDAMYWYRQDPGQGLRLIYYSQIVNDFQKGDIAEGYSVSREKKESFPLTVTSAQKNPTAFYLCASSTTGTGGSGANVLTFGAGSRLTVL.

V is TRBV29-1 and J is TRBJ2-7; 7 nucleotides line up with TRBD1. CDR3 size: 12 residues. V lost 3 bases, J lost 5 bases, and 4 bases stayed unmatched. Germline V lookup: CDR1 SQVTM, CDR2 ANQGSEA. CDR3: CSVETGPDEQYF. CDR3 sequence (DNA): TGCAGCGTTGAGACAGGGCCTGACGAGCAGTACTTC.

The rearrangement joins TRBV6-1 to TRBJ2-1, with 9 bases lining up with TRBD2. CDR3 length: 15 amino acids. The ends lost 7 bases at V and 7 bases at J; junction bases unmatched: 11. From germline, CDR1 is MNHNS and CDR2 SASEGT. The CDR3 nucleotides are TGTGCCAGCACTCTAGGCGGGAGGGCCTTAAATGAGCAGTTCTTC. Its protein is CASTLGGRALNEQFF.

This clonotype was seen repeatedly, ten times or more. The V gene is TRBV6-2 or TRBV6-3, the J gene TRBJ2-1; weak D call: TRBD2 (5 bases). The CDR3 covers 17 residues. The V and J ends lost 2 bases and 4 bases respectively, with 18 bases between them. Germline lookup yields CDR1 MNHEY and CDR2 SVGEGT. CDR3 nucleotide sequence: TGTGCCAGCAGTTACACCCTCGGGGTAGCCGATTACAATGAGCAGTTCTTC. Translating it yields CASSYTLGVADYNEQFF.

This clonotype was counted a few times. The V gene is TRBV6-2 or TRBV6-3, the J gene TRBJ2-3; 8 bases match TRBD2. With V trimmed by 2 bases and J by 2 bases, 12 bases remained unmatched. The CDR3 length is 18 residues. Germline values: CDR1 MNHEY, CDR2 SVGEGT. The chain's CDR3 is CASSYILREALDTDTQYF. In nucleotides, the CDR3 is TGTGCCAGCAGTTACATCCTGCGGGAGGCACTCGACACAGATACGCAGTATTTT.

This clonotype was seen repeatedly, ten times or more. The chain links TRBV15 to TRBJ2-5; TRBD1 matches 7 bases. The CDR3 totals 15 residues. Germline V gene lookup returns CDR1 LNHNV and CDR2 YYDKDF (reference sequence). The V and J ends lost 0 bases and 5 bases, in that order; junction bases with no gene match: 6. The CDR3 region is CATSRDTGQAETQYF. DNA for the CDR3: TGTGCCACCAGCAGAGATACCGGACAGGCCGAGACCCAGTACTTC.

Ten or more counts support this clonotype. The chain recombines TRBV5-1 with TRBJ1-5; D not certain. The CDR3 runs to 15 residues. V was clipped by 0 bases and J by 1 base, with 8 bases between them. Germline V lookup: CDR1 SGHRS, CDR2 YFSETQ. The DNA of the CDR3 is TGCGCCAGCAGCTTGGGAGCGGGGAGCAATCAGCCCCAGCATTTT. This translates into CASSLGAGSNQPQHF.

The genes are TRBV4-3 and TRBJ2-2; D tentatively fits TRBD1 or TRBD2 (5 bases each). The CDR3 consists of 15 residues. Looked up from germline, CDR1 is LGHNA and CDR2 is YSLEER. The V end lost 2 bases, the J end lost 4 bases, and 11 bases lay between the germline ends. The CDR3 DNA follows: TGCGCCAGCAGCCAAAGAGGGGCGGGCACCGGGGAGCTGTTTTTT. It codes for CASSQRGAGTGELFF.

This clonotype was counted many times. The CDR3 loop is CNFRSYNEQFF. The CDR3 DNA sequence: TGCAATTTCAGATCCTACAATGAGCAGTTCTTC. The chain uses TRBV29-1 and TRBJ2-1, with D unresolved. Germline assignment: CDR1 SQVTM and CDR2 ANQGSEA. The CDR3 loop spans 11 amino acids.

This clonotype was seen more than once but under ten times. The chain employs TRBV12-3 or TRBV12-4 and TRBJ2-2; D call uncertain. V lost 8 bases to trimming and J lost 6 bases, with 10 bases between them. The CDR3 contains 12 residues. The CDR3 spells CASRPDPGELFF. The CDR3, as DNA: TGTGCCAGCCGGCCGGATCCCGGGGAGCTGTTTTTT.

This clonotype has more than one count but fewer than ten. This chain joins TRBV4-3 and TRBJ2-4; the D is unclear. The CDR3 is 14 residues long. Trimming removed 1 base from V and 7 bases from J, with 11 bases in between. Germline V gene sequence: CDR1 LGHNA, CDR2 YSLEER. The CDR3 loop is CASSQGRVDNIQYF. CDR3 bases: TGCGCCAGCAGCCAAGGCCGGGTGGACAACATTCAGTACTTC.

This clonotype was found a few times. This chain joins TRBV7-3 and TRBJ1-6; TRBD1 matches 8 bases. The germline gives CDR1 SGHTA, CDR2 FQGTGA. J gave up 9 bases and V 1 base, and 5 bases lay outside the gene matches. This CDR3 region has 15 residues. The CDR3 loop is CASSLIGQGGSPLHF. For the CDR3, the DNA is TGTGCCAGCAGCTTAATAGGACAGGGCGGTTCACCCCTCCACTTT.

This clonotype was counted many times. The chain links TRBV12-3 or TRBV12-4 to TRBJ1-1; D gene ambiguous. This CDR3 comprises 13 residues. The germline V and J ends were trimmed by 6 bases and 0 bases, with 8 bases remaining between them. The CDR3 sequence: CASRPTVNTEAFF. The DNA of the CDR3 is TGTGCCAGCAGGCCCACAGTGAACACTGAAGCTTTCTTT.

This clonotype occurred many times. V gene TRBV20-1 combines with J gene TRBJ2-1; tentatively, D is TRBD1 or TRBD2 (7 bases each). The V gene lost 6 bases and the J gene lost 8 bases, with 23 bases spanning the gap. The length of the CDR3 is 15 residues. CDR1 and CDR2 (germline): DFQATT, SNEGSKA (reference sequence). The CDR3 region has the DNA TGCAGTGCCTCAGGGGGGGGGAGTTTCGCGGATGAGCAGTTCTTC. This sequence encodes CSASGGGSFADEQFF.

This chain uses TRBV6-5 with TRBJ2-3; a weak D match, TRBD1 (6 bases). Per the germline V gene, CDR1 is MNHEY and CDR2 is SVGAGI. This CDR3 has 16 amino acids. V gave up 6 bases and J gave up 6 bases, with 22 bases separating them. The CDR3 protein is CASRPLGQTAGDTQYF. CDR3 DNA: TGTGCCAGCAGGCCCCTCGGACAGACCGCTGGCGATACGCAGTATTTT.